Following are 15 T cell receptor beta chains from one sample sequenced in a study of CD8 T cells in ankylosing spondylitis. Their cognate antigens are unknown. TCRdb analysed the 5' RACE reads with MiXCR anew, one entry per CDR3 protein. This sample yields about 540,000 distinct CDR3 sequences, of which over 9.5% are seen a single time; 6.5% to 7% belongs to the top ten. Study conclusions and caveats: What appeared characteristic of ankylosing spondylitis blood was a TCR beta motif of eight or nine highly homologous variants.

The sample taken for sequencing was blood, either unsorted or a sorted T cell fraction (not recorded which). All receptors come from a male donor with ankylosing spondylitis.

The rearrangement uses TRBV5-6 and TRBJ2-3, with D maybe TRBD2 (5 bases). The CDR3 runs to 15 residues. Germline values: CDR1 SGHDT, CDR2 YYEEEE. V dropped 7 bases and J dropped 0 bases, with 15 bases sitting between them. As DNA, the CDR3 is TGTGCCAGCGGAGGTGGCGGGTGGAGCACAGATACGCAGTATTTT. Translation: CASGGGGWSTDTQYF.

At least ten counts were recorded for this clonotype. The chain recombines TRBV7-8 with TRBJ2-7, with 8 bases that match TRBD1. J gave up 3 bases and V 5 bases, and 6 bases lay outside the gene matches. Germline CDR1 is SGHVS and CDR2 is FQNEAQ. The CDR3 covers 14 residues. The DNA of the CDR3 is TGTGCCAGCAGCCCCAGGGGGCGCGGCTACGAGCAGTACTTC. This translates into CASSPRGRGYEQYF.

The CDR3 DNA is TGCAGTGCTAGAGATTTGGGCAGTGAGCAGTTCTTC. It codes for CSARDLGSEQFF. V is TRBV20-1 and J is TRBJ2-1; D gene uncertain. Trimming removed 0 bases at V and 9 bases at J, with 9 bases between. The CDR3 is made up of 12 amino acids. Germline loops: CDR1 DFQATT, CDR2 SNEGSKA (reference sequence).

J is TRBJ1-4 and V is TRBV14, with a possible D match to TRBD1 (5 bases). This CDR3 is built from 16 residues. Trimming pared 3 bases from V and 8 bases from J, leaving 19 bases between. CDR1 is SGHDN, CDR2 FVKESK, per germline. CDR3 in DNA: TGTGCCAGCAGCCACCAGGCCCGGCAGGGTTGGGAAAAACTGTTTTTT. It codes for CASSHQARQGWEKLFF.

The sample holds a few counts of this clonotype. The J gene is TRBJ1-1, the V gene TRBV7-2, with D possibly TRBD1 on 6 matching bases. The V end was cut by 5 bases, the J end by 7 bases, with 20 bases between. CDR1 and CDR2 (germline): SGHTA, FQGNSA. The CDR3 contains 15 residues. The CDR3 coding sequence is TGTGCCAGCAGCGAGTCGGGACACACCGACAGTGAAGCTTTCTTT. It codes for CASSESGHTDSEAFF. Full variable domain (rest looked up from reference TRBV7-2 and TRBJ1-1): GAGVSQSPSNKVTEKGKDVELRCDPISGHTALYWYRQSLGQGLEFLIYFQGNSAPDKSGLPSDRFSAERTGGSVSTLTIQRTQQEDSAVYLCASSESGHTDSEAFFGQGTRLTVV.

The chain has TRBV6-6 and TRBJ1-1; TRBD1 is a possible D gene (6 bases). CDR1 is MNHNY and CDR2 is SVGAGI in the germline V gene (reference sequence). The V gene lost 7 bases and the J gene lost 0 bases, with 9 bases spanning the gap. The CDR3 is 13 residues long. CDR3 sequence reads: CASTQGLNTEAFF. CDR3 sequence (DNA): TGTGCCAGCACCCAGGGGTTGAACACTGAAGCTTTCTTT.

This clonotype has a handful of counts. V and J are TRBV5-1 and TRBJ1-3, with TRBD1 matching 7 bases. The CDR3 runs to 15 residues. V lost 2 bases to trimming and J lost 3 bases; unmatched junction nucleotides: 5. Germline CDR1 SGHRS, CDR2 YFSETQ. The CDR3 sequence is CASSLQGFDGNTIYF. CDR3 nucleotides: TGCGCCAGCAGCTTACAGGGGTTCGATGGAAACACCATATATTTT.

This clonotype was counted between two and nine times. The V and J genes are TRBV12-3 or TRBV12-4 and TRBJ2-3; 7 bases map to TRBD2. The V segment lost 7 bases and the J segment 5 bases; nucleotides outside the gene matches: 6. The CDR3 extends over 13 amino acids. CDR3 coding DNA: TGTGCCAGCACCTTCCGGGAGGAAGATACGCAGTATTTT. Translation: CASTFREEDTQYF.

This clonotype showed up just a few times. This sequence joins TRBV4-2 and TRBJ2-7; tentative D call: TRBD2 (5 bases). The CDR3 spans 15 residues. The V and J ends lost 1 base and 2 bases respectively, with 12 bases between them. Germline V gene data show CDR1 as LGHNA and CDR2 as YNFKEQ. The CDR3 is CASSQVKRSPYEQYF. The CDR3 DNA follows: TGTGCCAGCAGCCAAGTAAAGCGGAGTCCCTACGAGCAGTACTTC.

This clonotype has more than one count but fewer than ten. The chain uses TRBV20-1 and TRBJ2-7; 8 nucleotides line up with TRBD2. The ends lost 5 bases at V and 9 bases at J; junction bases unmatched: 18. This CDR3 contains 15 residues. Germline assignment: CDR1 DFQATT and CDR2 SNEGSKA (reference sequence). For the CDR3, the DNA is TGCAGTGCTGAGACTAGCGTCCGGGGGGTATGGTGGCAGTACTTC. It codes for CSAETSVRGVWWQYF.

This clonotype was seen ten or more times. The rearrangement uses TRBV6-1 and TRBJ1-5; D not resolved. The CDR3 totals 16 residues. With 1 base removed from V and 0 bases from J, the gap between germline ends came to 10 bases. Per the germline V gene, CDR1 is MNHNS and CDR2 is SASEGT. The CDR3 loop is CASSEDRGFSNQPQHF. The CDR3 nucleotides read TGTGCCAGCAGTGAAGATAGAGGTTTTAGCAATCAGCCCCAGCATTTT.

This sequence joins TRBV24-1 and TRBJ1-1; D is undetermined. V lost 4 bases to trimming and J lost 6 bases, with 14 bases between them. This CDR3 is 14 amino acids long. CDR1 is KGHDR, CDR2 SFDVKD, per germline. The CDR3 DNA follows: TGTGCCACCAGTGACTCTGTGGAAAGGGCTGAAGCTTTCTTT. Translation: CATSDSVERAEAFF.

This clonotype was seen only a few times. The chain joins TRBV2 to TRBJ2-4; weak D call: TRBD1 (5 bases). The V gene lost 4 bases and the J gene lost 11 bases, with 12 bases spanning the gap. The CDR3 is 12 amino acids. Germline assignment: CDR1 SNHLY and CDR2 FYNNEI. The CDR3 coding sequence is TGTGCCAGCAGTGGGGGCGCCGTGTTTCAGTACTTC. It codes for CASSGGAVFQYF.

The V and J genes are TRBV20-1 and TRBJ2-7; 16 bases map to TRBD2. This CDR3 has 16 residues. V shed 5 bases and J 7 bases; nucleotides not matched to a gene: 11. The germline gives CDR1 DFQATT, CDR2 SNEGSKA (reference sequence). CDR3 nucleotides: TGCAGTGCTCGATCCTCCGGGACTAGCGGGAGGGAAGAGCAGTACGTC. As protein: CSARSSGTSGREEQYV.

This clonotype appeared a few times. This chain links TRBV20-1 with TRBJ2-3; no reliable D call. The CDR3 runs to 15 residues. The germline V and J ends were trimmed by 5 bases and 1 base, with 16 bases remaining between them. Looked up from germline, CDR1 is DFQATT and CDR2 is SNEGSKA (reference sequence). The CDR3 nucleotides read TGCAGTGCTGGCATTGGTGGGTTAGGCACAGATACGCAGTATTTT. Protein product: CSAGIGGLGTDTQYF.